Below, one TCR beta chain is given with its context. The CDR3 runs to 18 residues. J was trimmed by 3 bases and V by 4 bases; bases with no gene match: 18. Germline lookup yields CDR1 SGDLS and CDR2 YYNGEE. In the original processing: From reference gene primer amplification, estimates of nucleated cell counts were derived. Sequencing was performed with immunoSEQ multiplex PCR; in TCRdb, only in-frame clones are kept and a portion is missing. Clone size and the V and J calls come from that table; the DNA yielded D and trimming. Of over 150,000 clones listed, 75% to 85% are singletons. It was during active infection that Seattle patients were enrolled and then longitudinally followed. This sample stems from a study of blood T cell repertoires in COVID-19. Study-level information: Sites across the United States, Italy and Spain contributed samples from acute and convalescent COVID-19. Sample material is recorded as cDNA or gDNA derived from T cells, B-cell-depleted T cells, or PBMCs.

This chain links TRBV9 with TRBJ2-7; 8 nucleotides align to TRBD2. Material: peripheral blood. This sequence was found in a woman aged 80 or over with COVID-19, enrolled during active disease. The CDR3: CASSTHPGGAGEGYEQYF. The CDR3 DNA reads as TGTGCCAGCAGCACCCATCCGGGGGGGGCAGGGGAGGGCTACGAGCAGTACTTC.